This T cell receptor beta chain is from a study of CD8 T cells in ankylosing spondylitis. With respect to this clonotype: Its target is not known.

MiXCR, run by TCRdb on the 5' RACE reads, gives a single entry per CDR3 protein. The repertoire holds roughly 670,000 distinct CDR3 sequences, roughly 19% seen once, with under 20% in the top ten. Findings and limits, study-wide: Previously reported in reactive arthritis synovial fluid and blood were some of the motif variants. Seemingly distinctive of ankylosing spondylitis blood was a TCR beta motif formed by eight highly homologous variants.

CDR1 SGDLS and CDR2 YYNGEE come from the germline V gene. Deletions cut 0 bases from V and 4 bases from J, with 12 bases between. The CDR3 runs to 15 residues. The sequence was obtained from a male donor with ankylosing spondylitis. The sample consisted of blood, either unsorted or a sorted T cell fraction (not recorded which). This chain joins TRBV9 and TRBJ2-3; D remains ambiguous. CDR3 in DNA: TGTGCCAGCAGCGTAGCAGGCAACGAGGCAGATACGCAGTATTTT. This translates into CASSVAGNEADTQYF.